These T cell receptor beta chains were read from a single sample in a study of T cell changes during pregnancy in multiple sclerosis. Profiling relied on immunoSEQ multiplex PCR, and the TCRdb table lists in-frame clones only, not all of them. Altogether about 50,000 clones are present, 85% to 95% being singletons, with the ten largest covering less than 0.8%. Sequencing used CD4+ T cells from peripheral blood mononuclear cells, obtained in the third trimester of pregnancy. Every receptor here comes from a female donor with multiple sclerosis, enrolled in a pregnancy study. CDR3s leave out the opening cysteine and the closing phenylalanine or tryptophan. Each record gives: clone size, V gene, CDR3 protein. Clone size is shown for a subset of rows, as once, few, many or a class of expanded clone.

. TRBV6-6 ASSLQGGGYT
. TRBV11-2 ASSLDPNYGYT
. TRBV30 AWRAVYEQY
. TRBV9 ASSVGASPLH
few TRBV4-1 ASSQDERLGGYGYT
. TRBV5-1 ASSLGGDSLIYNEQF
. TRBV30 AWSALGDRDNQPQH
. TRBV10-3 AISGEGMAEAF
. TRBV7-2 ASSSQGATENQY
. TRBV5-5 ASSHGDRPPNTEAF
. TRBV9 ASSAGGAGGLWETQY
. TRBV7-3 ASSLLGTTGDTQY
. TRBV6-5 ASRRQGTNEQF
. TRBV4-3 ASSRGLAGLAGSYNEQF
. TRBV29-1 SVLLAGGLGEQF
once TRBV11-3 ASSLRGASEAF
. TRBV7-8 ASSSHETQY
. TRBV10-3 AISGGQHNSPLH
. TRBV6-5 ASSHRQGPFWEQY
. TRBV7-2 ASSGTSGGSHLPDTQY
. TRBV6-5 ASSTRGQGSIGYT
once TRBV4-1 ASSIASGTGELF
. TRBV2 ASRSYGQGGTEAF
once TRBV30 AWSVTGGTDTQY
. TRBV11-2 ASSPGLVTDTQY
. TRBV5-8 ASSLAWTASTDTQY
. TRBV6-5 ASSYSGGADTQY
. TRBV9 ASSRLATNEKLF
. TRBV4-2 ASSHAGTGGLGTQY
. TRBV7-9 ASSLARDSANTGELF
. TRBV10-3 AISERDKNYEQY
. TRBV19 ASSTRGLAGGSHLDTQY
. TRBV5-6 ASSPDPTGHGYT
once TRBV5-1 ASSLETGFYEQY
once TRBV5-1 ASSLIAGDNIQY
. TRBV2 ASSWNLAESTDTQY
. TRBV6-5 ASSSSGTGNQPQH
. TRBV7-2 ASSLVGGASYNEQF
. TRBV5-4 ASSFRDRVRAEAF
. TRBV9 ASSGGGFLNTEAF
. TRBV2 ASSEDGTGDAGNQPQH
. TRBV6-5 ASSSTGGWDTIY
. TRBV5-4 ASNIQGGNEQF
. TRBV19 ASRTRRGQANEKLF
. TRBV30 AWSVSGGAGNQPQH
. TRBV15 ATSRDRGLAGGQETQY
. TRBV15 ATSRTGTGGRDTQY
. TRBV14 ASSHIQGVTEAF